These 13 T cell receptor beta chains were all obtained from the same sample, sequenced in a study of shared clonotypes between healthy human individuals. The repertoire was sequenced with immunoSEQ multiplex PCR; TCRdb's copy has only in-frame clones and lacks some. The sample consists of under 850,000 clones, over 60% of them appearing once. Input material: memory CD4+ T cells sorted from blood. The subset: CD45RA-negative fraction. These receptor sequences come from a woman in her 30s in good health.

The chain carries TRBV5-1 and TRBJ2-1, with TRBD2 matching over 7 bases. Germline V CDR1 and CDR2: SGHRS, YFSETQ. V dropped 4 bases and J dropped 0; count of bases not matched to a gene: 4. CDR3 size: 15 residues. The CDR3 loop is CASSRGGISYNEQFF. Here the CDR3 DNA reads TGCGCCAGCAGCCGCGGGGGAATCTCCTACAATGAGCAGTTCTTC.

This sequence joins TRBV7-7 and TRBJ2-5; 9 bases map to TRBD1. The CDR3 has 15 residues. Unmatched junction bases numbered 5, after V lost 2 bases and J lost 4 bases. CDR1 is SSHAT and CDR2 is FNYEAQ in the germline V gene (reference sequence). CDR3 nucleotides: TGTGCCAGCAGCTTACCGGGACAGGGTCGAGAGACCCAGTACTTC. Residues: CASSLPGQGRETQYF.

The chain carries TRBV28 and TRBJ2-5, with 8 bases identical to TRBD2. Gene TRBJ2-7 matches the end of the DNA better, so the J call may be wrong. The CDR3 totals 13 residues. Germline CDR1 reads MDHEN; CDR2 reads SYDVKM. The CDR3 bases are TGTGCCAGCAGTAATAGCGGGAAGTACGAGCAGTACTTC. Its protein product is CASSNSGKYEQYF.

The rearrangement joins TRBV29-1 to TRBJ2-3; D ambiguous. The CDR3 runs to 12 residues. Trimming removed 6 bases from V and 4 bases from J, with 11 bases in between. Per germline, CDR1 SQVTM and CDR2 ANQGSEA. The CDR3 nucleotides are TGCAGCGTCCGAGGACCCGCAGATACGCAGTATTTT. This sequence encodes CSVRGPADTQYF.

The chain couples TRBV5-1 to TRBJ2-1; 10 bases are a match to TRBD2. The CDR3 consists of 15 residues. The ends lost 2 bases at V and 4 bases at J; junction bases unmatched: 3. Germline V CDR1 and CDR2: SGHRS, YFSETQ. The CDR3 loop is CASSFTSGIYNEQFF. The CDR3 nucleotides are TGCGCCAGCAGCTTTACTAGCGGGATATACAATGAGCAGTTCTTC.

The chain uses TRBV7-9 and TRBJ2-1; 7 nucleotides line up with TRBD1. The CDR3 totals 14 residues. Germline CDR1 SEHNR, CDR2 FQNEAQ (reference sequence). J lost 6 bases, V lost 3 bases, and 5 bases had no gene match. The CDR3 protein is CASSFDRAINEQFF. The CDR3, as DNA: TGTGCCAGCAGCTTCGACAGGGCGATCAATGAGCAGTTCTTC. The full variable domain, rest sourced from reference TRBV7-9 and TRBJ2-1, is DTGVSQNPRHKITKRGQNVTFRCDPISEHNRLYWYRQTLGQGPEFLTYFQNEAQLEKSRLLSDRFSAERPKGSFSTLEIQRTEQGDSAMYLCASSFDRAINEQFFGPGTRLTVL.

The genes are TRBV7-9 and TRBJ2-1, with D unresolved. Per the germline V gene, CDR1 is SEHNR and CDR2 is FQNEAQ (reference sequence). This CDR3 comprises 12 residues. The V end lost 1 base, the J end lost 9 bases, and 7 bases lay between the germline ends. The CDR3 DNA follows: TGTGCCAGCAGCTTAGTTCGAGTTGAGCAGTTCTTC. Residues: CASSLVRVEQFF.

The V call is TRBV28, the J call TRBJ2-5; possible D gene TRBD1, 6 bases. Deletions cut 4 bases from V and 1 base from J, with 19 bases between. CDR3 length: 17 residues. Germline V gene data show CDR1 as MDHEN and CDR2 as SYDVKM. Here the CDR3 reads CASSSPPGHSFQETQYF. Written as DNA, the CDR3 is TGTGCCAGCAGTTCGCCCCCGGGACACTCGTTCCAAGAGACCCAGTACTTC.

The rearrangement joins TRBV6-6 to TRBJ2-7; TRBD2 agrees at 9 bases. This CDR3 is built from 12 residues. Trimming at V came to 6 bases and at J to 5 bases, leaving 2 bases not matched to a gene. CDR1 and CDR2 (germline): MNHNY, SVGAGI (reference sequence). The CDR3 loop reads CASSWTSDEQYF. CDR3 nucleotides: TGTGCCAGCAGCTGGACTAGCGACGAGCAGTACTTC.

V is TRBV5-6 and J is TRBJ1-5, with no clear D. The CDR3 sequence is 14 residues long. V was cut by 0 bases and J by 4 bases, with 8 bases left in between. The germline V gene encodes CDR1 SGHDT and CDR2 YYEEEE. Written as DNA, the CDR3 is TGTGCCAGCAGCTTGGGGTGGGAAAATCAGCCCCAGCATTTT. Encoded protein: CASSLGWENQPQHF.

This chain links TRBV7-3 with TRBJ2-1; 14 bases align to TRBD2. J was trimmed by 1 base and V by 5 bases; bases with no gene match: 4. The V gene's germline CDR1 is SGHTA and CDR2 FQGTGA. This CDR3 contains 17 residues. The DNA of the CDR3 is TGTGCCAGCAGCCAAGGGACTAGCGGGAGTTCCTACAATGAGCAGTTCTTC. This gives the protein CASSQGTSGSSYNEQFF. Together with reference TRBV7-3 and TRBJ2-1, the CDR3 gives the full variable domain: GAGVSQTPSNKVTEKGKYVELRCDPISGHTALYWYRQSLGQGPEFLIYFQGTGAADDSGLPNDRFFAVRPEGSVSTLKIQRTERGDSAVYLCASSQGTSGSSYNEQFFGPGTRLTVL.

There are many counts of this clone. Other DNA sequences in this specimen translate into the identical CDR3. The CDR3 nucleotides are TGTGCCAGCAGTGGGGAGGGGCAGGGTCAAGAGACCCAGTACTTC. It specifies CASSGEGQGQETQYF. V and J are TRBV2 and TRBJ2-5; 7 bases match TRBD2. CDR3 size: 15 residues. Germline V lookup: CDR1 SNHLY, CDR2 FYNNEI. V was pared by 4 bases and J by 2 bases, with 7 bases of the junction left unmatched. The complete variable domain, with remaining parts taken from reference TRBV2 and TRBJ2-5, reads EPEVTQTPSHQVTQMGQEVILRCVPISNHLYFYWYRQILGQKVEFLVSFYNNEISEKSEIFDDQFSVERPDGSNFTLKIRSTKLEDSAMYFCASSGEGQGQETQYFGPGTRLLVL.

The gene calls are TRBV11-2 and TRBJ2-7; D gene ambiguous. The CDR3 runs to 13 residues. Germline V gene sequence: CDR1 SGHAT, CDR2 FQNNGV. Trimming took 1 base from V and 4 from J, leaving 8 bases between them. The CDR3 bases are TGTGCCAGCAGCTTAGCACAAAGATACGAGCAGTACTTC. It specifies CASSLAQRYEQYF.